The next 30 T cell receptor beta chains were all read from a single sample in a study of blood T cell repertoires in COVID-19. TCRdb keeps only in-frame clones here, not all; method: immunoSEQ multiplex PCR. The sample records about 130,000 clones, around 80% being singletons. Sequenced: peripheral blood. Source of these receptors: a woman between 50 and 59 years old with acute or convalescent COVID-19.

The CDR3 coding sequence is TGTGCCAGCAGTTTTCAGGGGGCGTCGGGCAAAAACATTCAGTACTTC. Amino acids: CASSFQGASGKNIQYF. The J gene is TRBJ2-4, the V gene TRBV27; TRBD1 matches at 8 bases. There are 16 residues in the CDR3. Trimming cost V 3 bases and J 3 bases; bases outside gene matches: 7. Germline lookup yields CDR1 MNHEY and CDR2 SMNVEV (reference sequence).

This rearrangement joins TRBV6-5 to TRBJ1-1; D is perhaps TRBD1 (5 bases). The germline V gene encodes CDR1 MNHEY and CDR2 SVGAGI. The CDR3 has 13 amino acids. The germline V and J ends were trimmed by 4 bases and 5 bases, with 11 bases remaining between them. As DNA, the CDR3 is TGTGCCAGCAGTTCAGCAGGGAGGACTGAAGCTTTCTTT. Protein: CASSSAGRTEAFF.

The chain is built from TRBV28 and TRBJ1-6; tentative D call: TRBD1 (5 bases). The germline gives CDR1 MDHEN, CDR2 SYDVKM. The V and J ends lost 6 bases and 5 bases respectively, with 14 bases between them. There are 15 residues in the CDR3. CDR3 in amino acids: CASRLSKGDNSPLHF. CDR3 nucleotide sequence: TGTGCCAGCAGACTAAGCAAAGGGGATAATTCACCCCTCCACTTT.

The chain combines TRBV2 with TRBJ1-6; D possibly corresponds to TRBD1 (5 bases). Germline V gives CDR1 SNHLY, CDR2 FYNNEI. Between the trimmed V and J ends, which lost 4 bases and 6 bases, there was a span of 7 bases. This CDR3 comprises 13 residues. DNA for the CDR3: TGTGCCAGCAGTGTCGACAGTAATTCACCCCTCCACTTT. It yields the protein CASSVDSNSPLHF.

The rearrangement joins TRBV11-3 to TRBJ2-1, with TRBD2 matching over 10 bases. Per the germline V gene, CDR1 is SGHNT and CDR2 is YENEEA. This CDR3 comprises 18 residues. The V gene end was trimmed by 0 bases and the J gene end by 6 bases; junction bases not matched to a gene: 11. The chain's CDR3 is CASSLDSPLAGAGNEQFF. In DNA, the CDR3 is TGTGCCAGCAGCTTAGATTCCCCTCTAGCGGGAGCGGGCAATGAGCAGTTCTTC.

CDR3 loop: CASSQRGAGQETQYF. CDR3 DNA: TGTGCCAGCAGTCAACGGGGGGCGGGGCAAGAGACCCAGTACTTC. The gene calls are TRBV3-1 (or the pseudogene TRBV3-2) and TRBJ2-5; TRBD2 might be the D (7 bases). The CDR3 runs 15 residues. The germline V and J ends were trimmed by 6 bases and 2 bases, with 16 bases remaining between them. Germline V gene lookup returns CDR1 LGHDT and CDR2 YNNKEL (reference sequence).

Worth noting for this clone: Compared with germline, one end of the junction differs, possibly owing to a read error. The CDR3 here is CASSLAPGNNEKLFF. CDR3 bases: TGTGCTAGCAGCTTAGCCCCCGGGAATAATGAAAAACTGTTTTTT. The chain combines TRBV7-7 with TRBJ1-4; D gene unclear. This CDR3 has 15 residues. From germline, CDR1 is SSHAT and CDR2 FNYEAQ (reference sequence). Full variable domain (missing parts from reference TRBV7-7 and TRBJ1-4): GAGVSQSPRYKVTKRGQDVTLRCDPISSHATLYWYQQALGQGPEFLTYFNYEAQPDKSGLPSDRFSAERPEGSISTLTIQRTEQRDSAMYRCASSLAPGNNEKLFFGSGTQLSVL.

V and J are TRBV19 and TRBJ2-1, with TRBD2 as a possible D gene (6 bases). The germline V gene has CDR1 LNHDA and CDR2 SQIVND (reference sequence). The ends were cut back, 0 bases at V and 13 bases at J, with 10 bases in the middle. This CDR3 has 12 residues. DNA for the CDR3: TGTGCCAGTAGTATAGAAGCGGGTGCTCAGTTCTTC. This encodes CASSIEAGAQFF.

The chain recombines TRBV29-1 with TRBJ1-2, with D possibly TRBD1 on 6 matching bases. The V gene lost 4 bases and the J gene lost 1 base, with 7 bases spanning the gap. The CDR3 spans 12 residues. Germline values: CDR1 SQVTM, CDR2 ANQGSEA. The CDR3 DNA follows: TGCAGCGTTGCCAGGGGTAACTATGGCTACACCTTC. Protein: CSVARGNYGYTF. Filled out from reference TRBV29-1 and TRBJ1-2, the complete variable domain reads SAVISQKPSRDICQRGTSLTIQCQVDSQVTMMFWYRQQPGQSLTLIATANQGSEATYESGFVIDKFPISRPNLTFSTLTVSNMSPEDSSIYLCSVARGNYGYTFGSGTRLTVV.

The rearrangement uses TRBV19 and TRBJ2-1; TRBD1 is a possible D gene (6 bases). V lost 3 bases and J 3 bases, leaving 12 bases between the germline ends. Looked up from germline, CDR1 is LNHDA and CDR2 is SQIVND (reference sequence). The CDR3 is made up of 15 amino acids. In DNA, the CDR3 is TGTGCCAGTAGTATTAGTCCAGGGGTCTACAATGAGCAGTTCTTC. The encoded protein is CASSISPGVYNEQFF.

The V gene is TRBV28, the J gene TRBJ2-5; TRBD2 matches at 7 bases. The CDR3 has 12 amino acids. After removal of 8 bases from V and 4 bases from J, the junction contained 4 bases not matched to a gene. Germline V gives CDR1 MDHEN, CDR2 SYDVKM. The CDR3 region is CASWGGSETQYF. The CDR3 nucleotides are TGTGCCAGCTGGGGGGGGTCAGAGACCCAGTACTTC.

The rearrangement joins TRBV4-1 to TRBJ2-1, with D perhaps matching TRBD1 (5 bases). With 0 bases removed from V and 0 bases from J, the gap between germline ends came to 12 bases. The CDR3 contains 17 residues. Germline assignment: CDR1 MGHRA and CDR2 YSYEKL. DNA for the CDR3: TGCGCCAGCAGCCAAGACGCAGGGTTAAGCTCCTACAATGAGCAGTTCTTC. Translating it yields CASSQDAGLSSYNEQFF.

CDR3 sequence reads: CASSEVPQVYGYTF. As DNA, the CDR3 is TGTGCCAGCAGTGAAGTGCCGCAGGTCTATGGCTACACCTTC. The chain has TRBV2 and TRBJ1-2; no clear D gene. The CDR3 is 14 residues long. In germline, CDR1 is SNHLY, CDR2 FYNNEI. The V end was cut by 1 base, the J end by 4 bases, with 10 bases between. Supplemented by reference TRBV2 and TRBJ1-2, the full variable domain reads EPEVTQTPSHQVTQMGQEVILRCVPISNHLYFYWYRQILGQKVEFLVSFYNNEISEKSEIFDDQFSVERPDGSNFTLKIRSTKLEDSAMYFCASSEVPQVYGYTFGSGTRLTVV.

This clone appeared once. The chain carries TRBV2 and TRBJ2-3; weak D call: TRBD2 (7 bases). The V end lost 8 bases, the J end lost 6 bases, and 15 bases lay between the germline ends. The CDR3 has 13 amino acids. In germline, CDR1 is SNHLY, CDR2 FYNNEI. The CDR3 nucleotides read TGTGCCAGCGGGGAACAGGGAGGGGATACGCAGTATTTT. It is translated as CASGEQGGDTQYF.

This chain links TRBV18 with TRBJ2-7; 8 bases match TRBD1. Trimming removed 6 bases from V and 4 bases from J; junction bases left unmatched: 8. Looked up from germline, CDR1 is KGHSH and CDR2 is LQKENI. This CDR3 has 14 amino acids. The CDR3 sequence is CASSPTGERYEQYF. Here the CDR3 DNA reads TGTGCCAGCTCGCCGACAGGGGAGCGGTACGAGCAGTACTTC.

The gene calls are TRBV7-9 and TRBJ2-1; weak D call: TRBD1 (6 bases). The germline V gene encodes CDR1 SEHNR and CDR2 FQNEAQ (reference sequence). This CDR3 comprises 15 residues. V lost 5 bases, J lost 0 bases, and 11 bases lay in between. CDR3 in amino acids: CASSEDSPSYNEQFF. CDR3 nucleotides: TGTGCCAGCAGCGAGGACAGTCCCTCCTACAATGAGCAGTTCTTC.

The V call is TRBV28, the J call TRBJ2-7; D is unresolved. Germline-derived CDR1 and CDR2 are MDHEN and SYDVKM. The CDR3 totals 12 residues. Trimming took off 9 bases at V and 2 bases at J, with 11 bases between the two ends. CDR3 amino acids: CASTDMTYEQYF. In DNA form, the CDR3 reads TGTGCCAGTACTGACATGACCTACGAGCAGTACTTC.

The chain couples TRBV11-3 to TRBJ2-2; D is unresolved. From germline, CDR1 is SGHNT and CDR2 YENEEA. The CDR3 runs 14 residues. Trimming took 5 bases from V and 5 from J, leaving 12 bases between them. CDR3 sequence (DNA): TGTGCCAGCAGCCCTACGACGGAGACCGGGGAGCTGTTTTTT. Encoded protein: CASSPTTETGELFF. Using reference TRBV11-3 and TRBJ2-2 for the parts outside the CDR3, the full variable domain is EAGVVQSPRYKIIEKKQPVAFWCNPISGHNTLYWYLQNLGQGPELLIRYENEEAVDDSQLPKDRFSAERLKGVDSTLKIQPAELGDSAVYLCASSPTTETGELFFGEGSRLTVL.

This chain connects TRBV19 to TRBJ2-7; D is possibly TRBD1 (5 bases). CDR1 and CDR2 from the germline V gene are LNHDA and SQIVND (reference sequence). V was shortened by 1 base and J by 0 bases, with 7 bases between the two germline ends. The CDR3 consists of 14 residues. The CDR3 loop reads CASSIGGLSYEQYF. DNA for the CDR3: TGTGCCAGTAGTATAGGGGGCCTCTCCTACGAGCAGTACTTC.

The chain is built from TRBV3-1 (or the pseudogene TRBV3-2) and TRBJ1-4; 7 bases align to TRBD1. Germline CDR1 reads LGHDT; CDR2 reads YNNKEL (reference sequence). V trimming: 3 bases; J trimming: 7 bases; junction bases outside the gene matches: 2. The CDR3 is 13 residues long. The CDR3 protein is CASSHPGGEKLFF. The CDR3 DNA follows: TGTGCCAGCAGCCACCCAGGGGGTGAAAAACTGTTTTTT.

The chain links TRBV7-2 to TRBJ2-5; 8 nucleotides match TRBD1. This CDR3 comprises 14 residues. The germline V gene encodes CDR1 SGHTA and CDR2 FQGNSA. J lost 4 bases, V lost 4 bases, and 5 bases had no gene match. CDR3 nucleotides: TGTGCCAGCAGCTCGAGGACAGGGCCAGAGACCCAGTACTTC. Translating gives CASSSRTGPETQYF.

This sequence joins TRBV4-1 and TRBJ2-1, with TRBD2 matching over 11 bases. V dropped 1 base and J dropped 0; count of bases not matched to a gene: 5. The length of the CDR3 is 18 residues. Germline CDR1 MGHRA, CDR2 YSYEKL. The CDR3 sequence is CASSQVRLAGFSYNEQFF. As DNA, the CDR3 is TGCGCCAGCAGCCAAGTCCGACTAGCGGGGTTCTCCTACAATGAGCAGTTCTTC.

This clone was seen just once. The chain recombines TRBV10-3 with TRBJ2-1; D is undetermined. The length of the CDR3 is 13 residues. CDR1 is ENHRY, CDR2 SYGVKD, per germline. V gave up 10 bases and J gave up 6 bases, with 16 bases separating them. DNA for the CDR3: TGTGCCACCCGCGGAGTAGCTAGCAATGAGCAGTTCTTC. It translates to CATRGVASNEQFF.

By share, this clone counts as medium-sized. This chain connects TRBV7-8 to TRBJ1-2, with 10 bases aligning to TRBD1. The CDR3 has 16 residues. Germline CDR1 reads SGHVS; CDR2 reads FQNEAQ. V shed 1 base and J 4 bases; nucleotides not matched to a gene: 6. The CDR3 bases are TGTGCCAGCAGCTTAGACGGGACAGGGGTATTCTATGGCTACACCTTC. It specifies CASSLDGTGVFYGYTF.

This sequence joins TRBV30 and TRBJ1-2, with 9 bases fitting TRBD1. V was clipped by 0 bases and J by 0 bases; unmatched bases: 14. CDR3 length: 19 residues. Germline V gene data show CDR1 as GTSNPN and CDR2 as SVGIG (reference sequence). The CDR3 is CAWSVSYLGTGTTNYGYTF. For the CDR3, the DNA is TGTGCCTGGAGTGTATCTTACCTCGGGACAGGGACAACTAACTATGGCTACACCTTC.

This chain joins TRBV5-4 and TRBJ2-7, with TRBD1 as a possible D gene (6 bases). The germline V gene encodes CDR1 SGHNT and CDR2 YYREEE (reference sequence). CDR3 size: 13 residues. Trimming shortened V by 4 bases and J by 0 bases, and 8 bases separated the two germline ends. CDR3 nucleotide sequence: TGTGCCAGCAGCGGACAGAACTCCTACGAGCAGTACTTC. The encoded protein is CASSGQNSYEQYF.

The chain is built from TRBV7-3 and TRBJ1-3, with D uncertain. V lost 4 bases and J lost 4, with 8 bases in between. The CDR3 has 13 amino acids. Germline V lookup: CDR1 SGHTA, CDR2 FQGTGA. The CDR3 protein is CASSSGYGNTIYF. The CDR3 DNA is TGTGCCAGCAGCTCGGGGTACGGAAACACCATATATTTT.

This sequence joins TRBV5-6 and TRBJ2-1; D may be TRBD2 (5 bases). The CDR3 runs 15 residues. V shed 0 bases and J shed 3 bases, with 10 bases lying between them. Germline CDR1 SGHDT, CDR2 YYEEEE. This CDR3 is CASSLGGLGYNEQFF. The DNA of the CDR3 is TGTGCCAGCAGCTTGGGAGGGTTAGGCTACAATGAGCAGTTCTTC.

The chain uses TRBV28 and TRBJ2-7; D remains unclear. The CDR3 runs to 17 residues. Trimming removed 5 bases from V and 4 bases from J, with 24 bases in between. Germline CDR1 MDHEN, CDR2 SYDVKM. The CDR3 is CASSLHDSNPGFYEQYF. CDR3 in DNA: TGTGCCAGCAGTCTACATGACTCGAACCCCGGGTTTTACGAGCAGTACTTC. Variable domain in full (rest from reference TRBV28 and TRBJ2-7): DVKVTQSSRYLVKRTGEKVFLECVQDMDHENMFWYRQDPGLGLRLIYFSYDVKMKEKGDIPEGYSVSREKKERFSLILESASTNQTSMYLCASSLHDSNPGFYEQYFGPGTRLTVT.

To note about this clone: Other DNA sequences in this sample translate to the same CDR3. The chain uses TRBV6-1 and TRBJ1-5; D unresolved. CDR3 length: 14 amino acids. Trimming left V 3 bases short and J 4 bases short, with 10 bases between. Germline V gene sequence: CDR1 MNHNS, CDR2 SASEGT. The CDR3 DNA follows: TGTGCCAGCAGTGAGGCCGGAGGGAATCAGCCCCAGCATTTT. Residues: CASSEAGGNQPQHF.